This TCR beta chain was sequenced during a study of shared clonotypes between healthy human individuals. The CDR3 spans 15 residues. The germline V gene has CDR1 GTSNPN and CDR2 SVGIG (reference sequence). Unmatched junction bases numbered 1, after V lost 0 bases and J lost 4 bases. Using immunoSEQ multiplex PCR, the repertoire was profiled, and TCRdb retains in-frame clones only, with some absent. The table lists around 2,000,000 clones, 85% to 95% of them singletons, with 0.1% to 0.15% in the top ten. The sequencing input was naive CD4+ T cells sorted from blood. Subset of the sample: CD45RA+ positively selected. The clonotype comes from a man aged 18 to 35 in good health. The rearrangement uses TRBV30 and TRBJ2-5, with 14 bases identical to TRBD2. The CDR3 is CAWSVGLAGGETQYF. CDR3 nucleotides: TGTGCCTGGAGTGTAGGACTAGCGGGAGGAGAGACCCAGTACTTC.